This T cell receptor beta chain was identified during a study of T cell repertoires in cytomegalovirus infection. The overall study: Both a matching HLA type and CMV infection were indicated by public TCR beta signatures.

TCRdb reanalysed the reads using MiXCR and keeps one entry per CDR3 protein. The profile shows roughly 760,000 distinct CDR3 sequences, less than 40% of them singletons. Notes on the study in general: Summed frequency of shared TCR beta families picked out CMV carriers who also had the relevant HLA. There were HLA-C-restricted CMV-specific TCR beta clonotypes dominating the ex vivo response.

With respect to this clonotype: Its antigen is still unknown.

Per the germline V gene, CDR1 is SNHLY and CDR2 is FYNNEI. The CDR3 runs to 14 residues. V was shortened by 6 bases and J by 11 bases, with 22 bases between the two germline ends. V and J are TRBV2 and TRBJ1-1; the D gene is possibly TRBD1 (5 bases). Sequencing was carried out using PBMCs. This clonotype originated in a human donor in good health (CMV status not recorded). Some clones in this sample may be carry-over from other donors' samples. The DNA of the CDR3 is TGTGCCAGCAGGGGTCACCGGGACGGTGAAACGGCTTTCTTT. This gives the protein CASRGHRDGETAFF. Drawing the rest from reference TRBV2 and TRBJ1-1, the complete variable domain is EPEVTQTPSHQVTQMGQEVILRCVPISNHLYFYWYRQILGQKVEFLVSFYNNEISEKSEIFDDQFSVERPDGSNFTLKIRSTKLEDSAMYFCASRGHRDGETAFFGQGTRLTVV.